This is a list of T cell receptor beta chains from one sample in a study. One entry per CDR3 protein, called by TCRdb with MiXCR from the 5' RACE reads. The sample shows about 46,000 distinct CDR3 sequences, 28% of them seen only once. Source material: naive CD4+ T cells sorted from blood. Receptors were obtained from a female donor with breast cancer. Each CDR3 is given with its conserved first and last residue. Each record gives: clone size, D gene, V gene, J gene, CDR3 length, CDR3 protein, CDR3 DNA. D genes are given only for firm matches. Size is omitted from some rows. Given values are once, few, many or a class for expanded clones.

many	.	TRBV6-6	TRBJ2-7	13	CASASVDREEQYF	TGTGCCAGCGCCTCGGTAGACCGAGAGGAGCAGTACTTC
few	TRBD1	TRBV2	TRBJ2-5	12	CASRGTGTTQYF	TGTGCCAGCAGGGGGACAGGGACGACCCAGTACTTC
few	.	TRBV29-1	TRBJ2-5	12	CSVRRSQETQYF	TGCAGCGTTCGACGAAGTCAAGAGACCCAGTACTTC
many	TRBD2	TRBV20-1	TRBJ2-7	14	CSARDGRGGAEQYF	TGCAGTGCTAGAGATGGACGGGGGGGGGCCGAGCAGTACTTC
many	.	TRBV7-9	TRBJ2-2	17	CASSLEDRYQNTGELFF	TGTGCCAGCAGCTTAGAGGACAGATACCAGAACACCGGGGAGCTGTTTTTT
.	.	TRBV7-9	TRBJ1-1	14	CASSPDRRNTEAFF	TGTGCCAGCAGTCCCGACAGGCGGAACACTGAAGCTTTCTTT
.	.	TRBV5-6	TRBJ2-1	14	CASSPDGSNNEQFF	TGTGCCAGCAGCCCCGATGGCAGCAACAATGAGCAGTTCTTC
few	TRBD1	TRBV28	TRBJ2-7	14	CASSLGDREGEQYF	TGTGCCAGCAGTTTAGGGGACAGGGAAGGCGAGCAGTACTTC
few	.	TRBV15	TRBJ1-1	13	CATSREQDTEAFF	TGTGCCACCAGCAGAGAGCAGGACACTGAAGCTTTCTTC
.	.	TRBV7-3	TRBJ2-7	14	CASSLLGHGHEQYF	TGTGCCAGCAGCTTATTGGGACACGGCCACGAGCAGTACTTC
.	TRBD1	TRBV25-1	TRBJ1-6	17	CANSPLGQGKTYSPLHF	TGTGCCAACAGTCCATTGGGACAGGGAAAAACTTATTCACCCCTCCACTTT
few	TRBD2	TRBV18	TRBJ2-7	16	CASSPTGTSGSYEQYF	TGTGCCAGCTCACCAACCGGGACTAGCGGTTCCTACGAGCAGTACTTC
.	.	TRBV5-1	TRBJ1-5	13	CASSLQGNQPQHF	TGCGCCAGCAGCTTGCAGGGGAATCAGCCCCAGCATTTT
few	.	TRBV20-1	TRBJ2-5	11	CSADQPSTQYF	TGCAGTGCTGACCAACCTTCGACCCAGTACTTC
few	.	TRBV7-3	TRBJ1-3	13	CASSLTVGNTIYF	TGTGCCAGCAGCTTGACTGTCGGAAACACCATATATTTT
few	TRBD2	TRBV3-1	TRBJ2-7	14	CASSPGLGGGEQYF	TGTGCCAGCAGCCCCGGACTGGGCGGGGGCGAGCAGTACTTC
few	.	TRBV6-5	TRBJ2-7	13	CASSYGLAGEQYF	TGTGCCAGCAGTTACGGACTTGCGGGCGAGCAGTACTTC
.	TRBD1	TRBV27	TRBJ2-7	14	CASSPTGSPYEQYF	TGTGCCAGCAGTCCGACAGGGAGCCCTTACGAGCAGTACTTC
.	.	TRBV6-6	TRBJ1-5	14	CASSKGGGNQPQHF	TGTGCCAGCAGTAAGGGAGGGGGTAATCAGCCCCAGCATTTT
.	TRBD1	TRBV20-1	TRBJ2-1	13	CSARGRTGNEQFF	TGCAGTGCTAGAGGCAGGACAGGCAATGAGCAGTTCTTC
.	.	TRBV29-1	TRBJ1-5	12	CSASGLGQPQHF	TGCAGCGCCTCGGGGTTAGGGCAGCCCCAGCATTTT
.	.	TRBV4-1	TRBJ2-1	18	CASSQVDLGFSSYNEQFF	TGCGCCAGCAGCCAAGTGGATTTAGGGTTTAGCTCCTACAATGAGCAGTTCTTC
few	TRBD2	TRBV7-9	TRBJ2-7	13	CASSLGGDYEQYF	TGTGCCAGCAGCTTGGGGGGGGACTACGAGCAGTACTTC
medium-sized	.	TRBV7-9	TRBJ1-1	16	CASSLAASSGVTEAFF	TGTGCCAGCAGCTTAGCGGCCAGTTCGGGAGTCACTGAAGCTTTCTTT
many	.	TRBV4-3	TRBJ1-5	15	CASSQGVREGQPQHF	TGCGCCAGCAGCCAAGGGGTTAGGGAAGGTCAGCCCCAGCATTTT
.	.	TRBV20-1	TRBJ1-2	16	CSAASWDRRLLDGYTF	TGCAGTGCCGCCAGCTGGGACCGACGCTTATTAGATGGCTACACCTTC
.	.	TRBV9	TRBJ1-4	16	CASSRDPSTANEKLFF	TGTGCCAGCAGCCGAGACCCCTCCACGGCTAATGAAAAACTGTTTTTT
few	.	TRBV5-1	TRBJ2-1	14	CASRFEGSYNEQFF	TGCGCCAGCAGATTCGAAGGATCCTACAATGAGCAGTTCTTC
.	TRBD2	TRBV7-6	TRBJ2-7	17	CASSSRSWLAGATEQYF	TGTGCCAGCAGCTCCCGCTCCTGGCTAGCGGGAGCAACTGAGCAGTACTTC
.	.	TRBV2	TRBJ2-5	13	CASSRDQGETQYF	TGTGCCAGCAGCCGGGACCAAGGGGAGACCCAGTACTTC
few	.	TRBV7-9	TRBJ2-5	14	CASSFPGAAETQYF	TGTGCCAGCAGCTTCCCCGGGGCCGCGGAGACCCAGTACTTC
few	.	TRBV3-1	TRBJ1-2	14	CASSQDMSHGGYTF	TGTGCCAGCAGCCAAGACATGAGCCACGGGGGCTACACCTTC
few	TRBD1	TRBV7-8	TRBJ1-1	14	CASSYSTGRTEAFF	TGTGCCAGCAGCTATTCGACAGGGAGAACTGAAGCTTTCTTT
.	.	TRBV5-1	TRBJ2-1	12	CASGSSYNEQFF	TGCGCCAGCGGGAGCTCCTACAATGAGCAGTTCTTC
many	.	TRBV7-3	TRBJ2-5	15	CASSSNPGSQETQYF	TGTGCCAGCAGCTCAAATCCGGGGAGCCAAGAGACCCAGTACTTC
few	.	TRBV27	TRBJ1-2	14	CASSLFGNNYGYTF	TGTGCCAGCAGTTTATTCGGGAACAACTATGGCTACACCTTC
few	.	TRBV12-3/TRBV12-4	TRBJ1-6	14	CASSSTAYNSPLHF	TGTGCCAGCAGTTCGACAGCCTATAATTCACCCCTCCACTTT
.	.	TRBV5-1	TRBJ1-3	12	CASSLGGNTIYF	TGCGCCAGCAGCTTGGGCGGAAACACCATATATTTT
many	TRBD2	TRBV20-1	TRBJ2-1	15	CSAPSRVRGGREQFF	TGCAGTGCCCCATCGAGGGTGCGGGGGGGCAGGGAGCAGTTCTTC